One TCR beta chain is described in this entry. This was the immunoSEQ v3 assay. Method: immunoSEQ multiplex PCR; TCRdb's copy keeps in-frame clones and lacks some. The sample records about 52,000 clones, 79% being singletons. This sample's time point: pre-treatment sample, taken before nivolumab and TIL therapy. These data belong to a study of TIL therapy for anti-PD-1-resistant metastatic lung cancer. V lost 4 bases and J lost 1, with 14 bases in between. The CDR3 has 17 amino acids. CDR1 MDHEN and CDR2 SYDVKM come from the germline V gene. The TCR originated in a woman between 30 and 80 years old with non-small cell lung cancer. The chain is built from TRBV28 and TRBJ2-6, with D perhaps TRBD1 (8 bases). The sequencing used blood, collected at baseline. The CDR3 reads CASSSDRGGSGANVLTF. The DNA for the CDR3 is TGTGCCAGCAGTTCCGACAGGGGAGGGTCTGGGGCCAACGTCCTGACTTTC.